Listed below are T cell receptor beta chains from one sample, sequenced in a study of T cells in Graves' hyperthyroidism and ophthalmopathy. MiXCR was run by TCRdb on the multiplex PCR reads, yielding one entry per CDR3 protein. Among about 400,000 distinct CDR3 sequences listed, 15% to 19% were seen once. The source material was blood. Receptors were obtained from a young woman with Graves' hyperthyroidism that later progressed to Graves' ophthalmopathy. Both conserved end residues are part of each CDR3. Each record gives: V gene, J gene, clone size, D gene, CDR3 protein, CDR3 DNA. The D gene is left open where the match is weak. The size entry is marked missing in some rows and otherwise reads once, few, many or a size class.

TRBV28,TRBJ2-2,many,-,CASSLFQGGTGELFF,TGTGCCAGCAGTTTATTCCAGGGAGGCACCGGGGAGCTGTTTTTT
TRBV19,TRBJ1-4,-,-,CASRGGGAGEKLFF,TGTGCCAGTCGGGGGGGGGGCGCCGGAGAAAAACTGTTTTTT
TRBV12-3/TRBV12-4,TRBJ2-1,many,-,CASRGTGNNEQFF,TGTGCCAGCAGGGGAACAGGGAACAATGAGCAGTTCTTC
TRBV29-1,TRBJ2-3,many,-,CSAVGTDTQYF,TGCAGCGCTGTCGGGACAGATACGCAGTATTTT
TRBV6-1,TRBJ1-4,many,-,CASSTGRLGEKLFF,TGTGCCAGCAGTACCGGGAGGTTGGGTGAAAAACTGTTTTTT
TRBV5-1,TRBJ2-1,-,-,CASRSEQGTYNEQFF,TGCGCCAGCAGATCAGAACAGGGTACCTACAATGAGCAGTTCTTC
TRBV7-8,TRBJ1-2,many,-,CASSSPGDCGYTF,TGTGCCAGCAGCTCCCCAGGGGATTGCGGCTACACCTTC
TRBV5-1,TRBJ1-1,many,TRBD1,CASSGGGQGVAFF,TGCGCCAGCAGCGGGGGGGGACAGGGTGTGGCTTTCTTT
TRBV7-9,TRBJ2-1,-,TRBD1,CASSSPGQGATSYNEQFF,TGTGCCAGCAGCTCTCCGGGACAGGGGGCGACCTCCTACAATGAGCAGTTCTTC
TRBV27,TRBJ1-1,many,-,CASSLSSRGRTEAFF,TGTGCCAGCAGTTTATCTTCCAGAGGAAGGACTGAAGCTTTCTTT
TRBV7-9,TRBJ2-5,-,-,CASSLGSGLETQYF,TGTGCCAGCAGCTTAGGGTCAGGGTTGGAGACCCAGTACTTC
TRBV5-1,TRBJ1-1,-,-,CASSPDDTMNTEAFF,TGCGCCAGCAGCCCGGATGACACCATGAACACTGAAGCTTTCTTT
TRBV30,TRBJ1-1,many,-,CAWAWGGGDEAFF,TGTGCCTGGGCCTGGGGGGGCGGGGATGAAGCTTTCTTT
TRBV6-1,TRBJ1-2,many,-,CASSEADTGYTF,TGTGCCAGCAGTGAAGCTGATACAGGCTACACCTTC
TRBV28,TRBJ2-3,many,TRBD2,CASTMPRLAGATDTQYF,TGTGCCAGCACCATGCCCCGACTAGCGGGAGCCACAGATACGCAGTATTTT
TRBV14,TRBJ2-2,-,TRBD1,CASSHLGQGRWRDSNTGELFF,TGTGCCAGCAGCCACCTAGGACAGGGGAGGTGGCGGGACAGTAACACCGGGGAGCTGTTTTTT
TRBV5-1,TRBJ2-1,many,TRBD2,CASGSGTSGADEQFF,TGCGCCAGCGGATCAGGGACTAGCGGTGCCGATGAGCAGTTCTTC
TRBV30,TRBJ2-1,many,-,CAWSVDHNNEQFF,TGTGCCTGGAGTGTGGACCACAACAATGAGCAGTTCTTC
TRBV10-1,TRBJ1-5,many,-,CASSRDLNQPQHF,TGCGCCAGCAGCAGGGATCTTAATCAGCCCCAGCATTTT
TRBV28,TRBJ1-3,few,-,CASSRPLNSGNTIYF,TGTGCCAGCAGCCGCCCCCTTAACTCTGGAAACACCATATATTTT
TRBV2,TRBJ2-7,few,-,CASSEARPGTLIILSYEQYF,TGTGCCAGCAGTGAAGCGCGCCCCGGAACACTAATTATCTTATCCTACGAGCAGTACTTC
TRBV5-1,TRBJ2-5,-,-,CASSQGTGIQETQYF,TGCGCCAGCAGCCAGGGAACAGGGATCCAAGAGACCCAGTACTTC
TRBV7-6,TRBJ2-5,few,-,CASSVTWGHQETQYF,TGTGCCAGCAGCGTCACCTGGGGACACCAAGAGACCCAGTACTTC
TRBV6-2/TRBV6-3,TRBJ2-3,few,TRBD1,CASSWTDRGPSDTQYF,TGTGCCAGCAGTTGGACGGACAGGGGGCCGTCAGATACGCAGTATTTT
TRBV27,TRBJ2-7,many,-,CASSLRVPSSYEQYF,TGTGCCAGCAGCCTAAGGGTTCCCAGCTCCTACGAGCAGTACTTC
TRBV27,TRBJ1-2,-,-,CASSPSGLNYGYTF,TGTGCCAGCAGCCCCAGCGGCCTAAACTATGGCTACACCTTC
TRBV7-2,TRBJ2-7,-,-,CANSLTGPRDEQYF,TGTGCCAACAGTCTGACAGGACCAAGGGACGAGCAGTACTTC
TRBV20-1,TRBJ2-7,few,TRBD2,CSARIGTSSIYEQYF,TGCAGTGCTCGGATAGGGACTAGCTCTATCTACGAGCAGTACTTC
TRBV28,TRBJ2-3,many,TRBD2,CASSSPRLAGDSDTQYF,TGTGCCAGCAGTTCCCCCCGACTAGCGGGAGACTCAGATACGCAGTATTTT
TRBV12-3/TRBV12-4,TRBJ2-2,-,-,CASSSRTEHTGELFF,TGTGCCAGCAGTTCCCGGACAGAGCACACCGGGGAGCTGTTTTTT
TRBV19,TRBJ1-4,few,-,CASSMTAPGYREKLFF,TGTGCCAGTAGTATGACCGCACCAGGGTATCGTGAAAAACTGTTTTTT
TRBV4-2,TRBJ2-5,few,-,CASSLDGIQETQYF,TGTGCCAGCAGCCTCGATGGGATACAAGAGACCCAGTACTTC
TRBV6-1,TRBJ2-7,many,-,CASRRGTYSSYEQYF,TGTGCCAGCAGGCGCGGGACCTACAGCTCCTACGAGCAGTACTTC
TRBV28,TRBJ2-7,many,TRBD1,CASTLGQANYEQYF,TGTGCCAGCACCCTGGGACAGGCTAACTACGAGCAGTACTTC
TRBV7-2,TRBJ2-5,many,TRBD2,CASSPSGRGRHQETQYF,TGTGCCAGCAGTCCTAGCGGGAGAGGGAGGCACCAAGAGACCCAGTACTTC
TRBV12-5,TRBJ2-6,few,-,CASGPGGGANVLTF,TGTGCTAGTGGTCCCGGGGGTGGGGCCAACGTCCTGACTTTC
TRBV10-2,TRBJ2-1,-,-,CASSVSGGGGNEQFF,TGCGCCAGCAGTGTGAGCGGAGGCGGAGGTAATGAGCAGTTCTTC
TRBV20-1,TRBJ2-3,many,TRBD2,CSARPASGKNTDTQYF,TGCAGTGCTAGGCCTGCTAGCGGCAAAAACACAGATACGCAGTATTTT
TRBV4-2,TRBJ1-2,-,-,CASSQDELRQFNYGYTF,TGTGCCAGCAGCCAAGATGAGTTGAGACAGTTTAACTATGGCTACACCTTC
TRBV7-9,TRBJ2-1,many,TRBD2,CASSSYSGINNEQFF,TGTGCCAGCAGCTCATATAGCGGGATTAACAATGAGCAGTTCTTC
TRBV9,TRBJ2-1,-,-,CASSVVWGSGYEQFF,TGTGCCAGCAGCGTAGTTTGGGGATCAGGGTATGAGCAGTTCTTC